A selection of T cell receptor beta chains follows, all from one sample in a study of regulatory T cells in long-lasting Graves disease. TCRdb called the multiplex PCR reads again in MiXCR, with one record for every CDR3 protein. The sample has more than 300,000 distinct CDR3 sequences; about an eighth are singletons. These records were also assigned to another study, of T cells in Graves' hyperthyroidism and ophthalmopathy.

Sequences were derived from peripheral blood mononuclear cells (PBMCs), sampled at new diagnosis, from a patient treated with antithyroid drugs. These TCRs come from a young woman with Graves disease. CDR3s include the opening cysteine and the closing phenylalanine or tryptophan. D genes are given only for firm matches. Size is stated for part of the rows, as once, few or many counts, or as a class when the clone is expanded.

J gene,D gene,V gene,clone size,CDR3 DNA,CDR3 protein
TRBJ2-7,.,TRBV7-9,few,TGTGCCAGCAGTTACCGAGGCAGGTCTGACTACGAGCAGTACTTC,CASSYRGRSDYEQYF
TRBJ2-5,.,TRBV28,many,TGTGCCAGCAGTTTATTTTGGGAGAGCCTCCAACAAGAGACCCAGTACTTC,CASSLFWESLQQETQYF
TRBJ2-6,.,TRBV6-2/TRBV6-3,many,TGTGCCAGCAGTTCCACGGACGTTGCCTCTGGGGCCAACGTCCTGACTTTC,CASSSTDVASGANVLTF
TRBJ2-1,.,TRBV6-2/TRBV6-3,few,TGTGCCAGCACTCTAAGTGGCATTTACAATGAGCAGTTCTTC,CASTLSGIYNEQFF
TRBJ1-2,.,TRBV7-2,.,TGTGCCAGCAGCTTTGGGGGAGACAATGGCTACACCTTC,CASSFGGDNGYTF
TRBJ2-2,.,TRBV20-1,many,TGCAGTGCTAGTTGGGCCGGGGAGCTGTTTTTT,CSASWAGELFF
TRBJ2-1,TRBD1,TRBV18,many,TGTGCCAGCTCACCACCGAATAGGGGGCTATGGAATGAGCAGTTCTTC,CASSPPNRGLWNEQFF
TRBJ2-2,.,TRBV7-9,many,TGTGCCAGCAGCTCCTCAGCGAACACCGGGGAGCTGTTTTTT,CASSSSANTGELFF
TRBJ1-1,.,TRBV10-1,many,TGCGCCAGCAGCCCGGGACGGGAGTCAGCTTTCTTT,CASSPGRESAFF
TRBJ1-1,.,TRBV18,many,TGTGCCAGCTCACCACGACAGGCGGACACTGAAGCTTTCTTT,CASSPRQADTEAFF
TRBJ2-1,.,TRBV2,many,TGTGCCAGCATCCTAAGCGCTACAAGCAATGAGCAGTTCTTC,CASILSATSNEQFF
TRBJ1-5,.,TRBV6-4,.,TGTGCCAGCAGCCGAGGACGGTATAGCAATCAGCCCCAGCATTTT,CASSRGRYSNQPQHF
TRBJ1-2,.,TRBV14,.,TGTGCCAGCAGCCAAGATATACGGGGGCCCGATAATTATAACTATGGCTACACCTTC,CASSQDIRGPDNYNYGYTF
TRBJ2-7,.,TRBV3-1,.,TGTGCCAACAGCAACCGGGACGGGCCCTACGAGCAGTACTTC,CANSNRDGPYEQYF
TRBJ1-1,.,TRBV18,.,TGTGCCAGCTCACCTCAGGGGATCAACACTGAAGCTTTCTTT,CASSPQGINTEAFF
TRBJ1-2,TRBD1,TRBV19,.,TGTGCCAGTAGTATTCGACAGGGGGCGGAAGGCTACACCTTC,CASSIRQGAEGYTF